These T cell receptor beta chains were read from a single sample in a study of Ad26.COV2.S vaccination and SARS-CoV-2 variants. TCRdb's table, derived via immunoSEQ multiplex PCR, lists solely in-frame clones and lacks some. This sample has 350,000 to 450,000 clones, with about nine tenths found just once. The specimen was peripheral blood, collected in a trial of Ad26.COV2.S vaccine versus placebo. All receptors derive from a person aged 18-60 years who received the Ad26.COV2.S COVID-19 vaccine or a placebo. The CDR3 runs from the conserved cysteine through the conserved F or W. D genes are given only for firm matches. The size field is filled for only some rows; it gives once, few, many or a size class.

. . TRBJ1-2 TRBV19 CASSIPGRTNYGYTF TGTGCCAGTAGTATCCCGGGACGGACTAACTATGGCTACACCTTC
once . TRBJ2-5 TRBV19 CASSAGTAWETQYF TGTGCCAGTAGTGCCGGTACAGCCTGGGAGACCCAGTACTTC
. . TRBJ1-5 TRBV3-1/TRBV3-2 CASSQIWGVYSNQPQHF TGTGCCAGCAGCCAAATCTGGGGAGTTTATAGCAATCAGCCCCAGCATTTT
. TRBD2 TRBJ2-3 TRBV7-6 CASSPWLAGGPDTQYF TGTGCCAGCAGCCCGTGGCTAGCGGGGGGGCCGGATACGCAGTATTTT
once . TRBJ2-7 TRBV11-2 CASSPRTPYEQYF TGTGCCAGCAGCCCGCGGACACCCTACGAGCAGTACTTC
. . TRBJ1-6 TRBV3-1/TRBV3-2 CASSQGGTNSPLHF TGTGCCAGCAGCCAAGGAGGAACCAATTCACCCCTCCACTTT
. . TRBJ2-1 TRBV10-2 CASSEDRYSSYNEQFF TGCGCCAGCAGTGAGGACAGGTACAGCTCCTACAATGAGCAGTTCTTC
. . TRBJ1-2 TRBV6-1 CASSEGFYGYTF TGTGCCAGCAGTGAAGGGTTCTATGGCTACACCTTC
. . TRBJ1-4 TRBV19 CASSMRRNNEKLFF TGTGCCAGTAGTATGCGGAGAAATAATGAAAAACTGTTTTTT
. TRBD2 TRBJ2-7 TRBV7-9 CASRGTGTSGHEQYF TGTGCCAGCAGGGGGACCGGGACTAGCGGTCACGAGCAGTACTTC
. . TRBJ1-6 TRBV4-3 CASSDQANLSPLHF TGCGCCAGCTCGGACCAGGCGAATCTTTCACCCCTCCACTTT
. . TRBJ1-1 TRBV4-1 CASSQDGQGEAFF TGCGCCAGCAGCCAAGATGGCCAGGGGGAAGCTTTCTTT
. . TRBJ1-6 TRBV13 CASSLGGHYNSPLHF TGTGCCAGCAGCCTGGGGGGACACTATAATTCACCCCTCCACTTT
. TRBD1 TRBJ2-5 TRBV28 CASSFPGQGRETQYF TGTGCCAGCAGTTTCCCTGGACAGGGACGAGAGACCCAGTACTTC
. . TRBJ1-2 TRBV14 CASSKTGTAIYGYTF TGTGCCAGCAGCAAAACCGGCACGGCGATCTATGGCTACACCTTC
. . TRBJ1-1 TRBV3-1/TRBV3-2 CASSQDGRAQKGMNTEAFF TGTGCCAGCAGCCAAGATGGCAGGGCACAGAAGGGAATGAACACTGAAGCTTTCTTT
. . TRBJ2-5 TRBV18 CASSPMDPSLQYF TGTGCCAGCTCCCCAATGGATCCTAGCCTGCAGTACTTC
. . TRBJ2-3 TRBV2 CASSSTDTQYF TGTGCCAGCAGTTCCACAGATACGCAGTATTTT
once TRBD1 TRBJ2-5 TRBV6-1 CASSEGQQETQYF TGTGCCAGCAGTGAGGGACAGCAAGAGACCCAGTACTTC
. . TRBJ1-2 TRBV7-2 CASSPSRAGDGYTF TGTGCCAGCAGCCCCTCCAGGGCGGGAGATGGCTACACCTTC
. . TRBJ1-5 TRBV6-2/TRBV6-3 CASSYGLGAQHF TGTGCCAGCAGTTACGGTTTAGGGGCCCAGCATTTT
. . TRBJ2-7 TRBV18 CASSPYGGPDEQYF TGTGCCAGCTCACCCTACGGGGGTCCCGACGAGCAGTACTTC
. TRBD1 TRBJ2-7 TRBV27 CASSLATGNYEQYF TGTGCCAGCAGTCTCGCGACAGGGAACTACGAGCAGTACTTC
. TRBD1 TRBJ2-7 TRBV10-3 CAISESFLGQGALEQYF TGTGCCATCAGTGAGTCTTTTCTAGGACAGGGGGCGCTTGAGCAGTACTTC
. . TRBJ1-5 TRBV27 CASSLSGLNQPQHF TGTGCCAGCAGTTTATCGGGGCTAAATCAGCCCCAGCATTTT
. TRBD1 TRBJ1-4 TRBV9 CASSASTGGGEKLFF TGTGCCAGCAGCGCCTCAACAGGGGGTGGCGAAAAACTGTTTTTT
. TRBD2 TRBJ2-3 TRBV28 CASRSGGGRTDTQYF TGTGCCAGCAGGAGCGGGGGGGGACGCACAGATACGCAGTATTTT
. TRBD1 TRBJ1-2 TRBV9 CASSVGQGTYGYTF TGTGCCAGCAGCGTAGGACAGGGGACCTATGGCTACACCTTC
. . TRBJ1-3 TRBV10-2 CATSFVGNTIYF TGCGCCACCTCGTTTGTTGGGAACACCATATATTTT
. . TRBJ2-3 TRBV30 CAWGQDTQYF TGTGCCTGGGGTCAGGATACGCAGTATTTT
. . TRBJ1-2 TRBV28 CASRGGQNNYGYTF TGTGCCAGCAGAGGAGGACAAAACAACTATGGCTACACCTTC
. TRBD2 TRBJ2-5 TRBV7-2 CASSLGLAGGLETQYF TGTGCCAGCAGCTTGGGACTAGCGGGGGGGCTTGAGACCCAGTACTTC
. . TRBJ2-2 TRBV2 CASSETRANTGELFF TGTGCCAGCAGTGAGACCCGGGCCAACACCGGGGAGCTGTTTTTT
once . TRBJ2-7 TRBV4-2 CASSQDWGFSYEQYF TGTGCCAGCAGCCAAGACTGGGGGTTCTCCTACGAGCAGTACTTC
. TRBD1 TRBJ2-1 TRBV19 CASSMRDRGNEQFF TGTGCCAGTAGTATGAGGGACAGGGGTAATGAGCAGTTCTTC
. . TRBJ2-3 TRBV4-3 CASSQLGTQYF TGCGCCAGCAGCCAACTGGGAACGCAGTATTTT
. TRBD2 TRBJ2-3 TRBV30 CAWRGGTDTQYF TGTGCCTGGCGCGGGGGGACAGATACGCAGTATTTT
. . TRBJ1-3 TRBV11-2 CASSLFPGSGNTIYF TGTGCCAGCAGCTTATTTCCGGGCTCTGGAAACACCATATATTTT